Below, 10 T cell receptor beta chains from the same sample are listed, as sequenced in a study of OX40 agonist ivuxolimab in advanced cancers. Here immunoSEQ multiplex PCR was the method, and the copy in TCRdb shows in-frame clones only, minus some. The table has under 70,000 clones, approximately 90% seen once. The source was CD4+ or CD8+ T cells sorted from blood, collected in a trial of the OX40 agonist ivuxolimab. The receptors stem from an adult with an advanced solid tumor such as melanoma, head and neck, liver or kidney cancer.

This chain connects TRBV11-1 to TRBJ2-7; the D gene is possibly TRBD1 (6 bases). Trimming removed 5 bases at V and 0 bases at J, with 14 bases between. The CDR3 totals 15 residues. The germline V gene encodes CDR1 SGHAT and CDR2 FQDESV (reference sequence). As DNA, the CDR3 is TGTGCCAGCAGCCCAGTCCAGGGGAGCTCCTACGAGCAGTACTTC. Its translation: CASSPVQGSSYEQYF.

This clone is labeled as medium-sized. The rearrangement uses TRBV5-4 and TRBJ2-1; D possibly corresponds to TRBD1 (6 bases). Trimming removed 1 base at V and 5 bases at J, with 13 bases between. Germline V lookup: CDR1 SGHNT, CDR2 YYREEE (reference sequence). The CDR3 loop spans 15 amino acids. CDR3 nucleotides: TGTGCCAGCAGCTTGAAACAGGGCGCCCACAATGAGCAGTTCTTC. Amino acid sequence: CASSLKQGAHNEQFF.

The rearrangement uses TRBV7-3 and TRBJ2-1, with a possible D match to TRBD1 (5 bases). CDR3 length equals 14 residues. Between the trimmed V and J ends, which lost 5 bases and 5 bases, there was a span of 13 bases. Germline CDR1 SGHTA, CDR2 FQGTGA. Here the CDR3 reads CASSASTRDNEQFF. CDR3 coding DNA: TGTGCCAGCAGCGCGTCGACCAGGGACAATGAGCAGTTCTTC. Complete variable domain (other parts from reference TRBV7-3 and TRBJ2-1): GAGVSQTPSNKVTEKGKYVELRCDPISGHTALYWYRQSLGQGPEFLIYFQGTGAADDSGLPNDRFFAVRPEGSVSTLKIQRTERGDSAVYLCASSASTRDNEQFFGPGTRLTVL.

The chain couples TRBV18 to TRBJ1-1, with TRBD1 matching over 9 bases. Germline trimming cut 4 bases from V and 3 bases from J; bases unmatched to any gene: 3. The CDR3 sequence is 14 residues long. Per germline, CDR1 KGHSH and CDR2 LQKENI. The CDR3 DNA is TGTGCCAGCTCACAAACAGGGGGCTACACTGAAGCTTTCTTT. Its translation: CASSQTGGYTEAFF.

This clone was seen a single time. This sequence joins TRBV10-3 and TRBJ2-7; TRBD1 is a possible D gene (6 bases). Trimming removed 11 bases from V and 4 bases from J, with 24 bases in between. This CDR3 is built from 15 residues. Germline lookup yields CDR1 ENHRY and CDR2 SYGVKD. In DNA, the CDR3 is TGTGCCCTATCAGACCCCGCCAGGGGTAATTACGAGCAGTACTTC. It yields the protein CALSDPARGNYEQYF.

The chain is built from TRBV29-1 and TRBJ2-5; the D gene is possibly TRBD2 (7 bases). Germline-derived CDR1 and CDR2 are SQVTM and ANQGSEA. There are 14 residues in the CDR3. The germline V and J ends were trimmed by 6 bases and 4 bases, with 18 bases remaining between them. The DNA of the CDR3 is TGCAGCGTCCGGGGGGCCTCGGTCGTAGAGACCCAGTACTTC. It translates to CSVRGASVVETQYF.

The genes are TRBV5-6 and TRBJ1-1; no clear D gene. The V end was cut by 5 bases, the J end by 1 base, with 12 bases between. Germline V gene lookup returns CDR1 SGHDT and CDR2 YYEEEE. The length of the CDR3 is 14 residues. CDR3 protein: CASSLGWTNTEAFF. The CDR3 DNA reads as TGTGCCAGCAGTCTCGGGTGGACGAACACTGAAGCTTTCTTT.

The rearrangement uses TRBV5-4 and TRBJ2-7; D unclear. The V end lost 0 bases, the J end lost 7 bases, and 14 bases lay between the germline ends. CDR3 length: 14 residues. CDR1 is SGHNT and CDR2 is YYREEE in the germline V gene (reference sequence). The CDR3 bases are TGTGCCAGCAGCTTGGCCAAAACAGCGAGAGAGCAGTACTTC. Its translation is CASSLAKTAREQYF.

The rearrangement joins TRBV5-1 to TRBJ2-5; 8 bases match TRBD1. The DNA end favors TRBJ2-7, so the J call may be wrong. The CDR3 length is 16 residues. Looked up from germline, CDR1 is SGHRS and CDR2 is YFSETQ. The CDR3 here is CASRLRRTGNGGEQYF. The CDR3 coding sequence is TGCGCCAGCAGATTACGGCGGACAGGGAATGGTGGCGAGCAGTACTTC.

The chain is built from TRBV7-8 and TRBJ2-7; D is ambiguous. This CDR3 has 14 residues. Germline CDR1 and CDR2: SGHVS and FQNEAQ. The ends were cut back, 1 base at V and 1 base at J, with 8 bases in the middle. The CDR3 loop reads CASSLGQVSYEQYF. As DNA, the CDR3 is TGTGCCAGCAGCTTAGGGCAGGTTTCCTACGAGCAGTACTTC.